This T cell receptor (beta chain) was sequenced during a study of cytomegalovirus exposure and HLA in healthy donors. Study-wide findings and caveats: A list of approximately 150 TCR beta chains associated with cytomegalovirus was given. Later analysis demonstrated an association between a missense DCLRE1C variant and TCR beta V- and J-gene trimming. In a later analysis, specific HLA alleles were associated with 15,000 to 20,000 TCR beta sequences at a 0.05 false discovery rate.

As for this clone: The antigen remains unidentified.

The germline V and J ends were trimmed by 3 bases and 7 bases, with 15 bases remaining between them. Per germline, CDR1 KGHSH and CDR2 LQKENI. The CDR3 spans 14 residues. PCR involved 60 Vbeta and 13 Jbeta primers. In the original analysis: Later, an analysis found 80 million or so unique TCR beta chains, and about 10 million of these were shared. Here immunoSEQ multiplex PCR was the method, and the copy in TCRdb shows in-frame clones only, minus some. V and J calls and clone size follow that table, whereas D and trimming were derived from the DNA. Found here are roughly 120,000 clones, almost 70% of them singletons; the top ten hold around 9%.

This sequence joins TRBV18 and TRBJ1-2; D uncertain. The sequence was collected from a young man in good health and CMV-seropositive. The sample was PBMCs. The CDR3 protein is CASSPENRVGGYTF. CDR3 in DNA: TGTGCCAGCTCACCCGAGAACCGGGTGGGTGGCTACACCTTC. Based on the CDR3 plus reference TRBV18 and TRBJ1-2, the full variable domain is NAGVMQNPRHLVRRRGQEARLRCSPMKGHSHVYWYRQLPEEGLKFMVYLQKENIIDESGMPKERFSAEFPKEGPSILRIQQVVRGDSAAYFCASSPENRVGGYTFGSGTRLTVV.